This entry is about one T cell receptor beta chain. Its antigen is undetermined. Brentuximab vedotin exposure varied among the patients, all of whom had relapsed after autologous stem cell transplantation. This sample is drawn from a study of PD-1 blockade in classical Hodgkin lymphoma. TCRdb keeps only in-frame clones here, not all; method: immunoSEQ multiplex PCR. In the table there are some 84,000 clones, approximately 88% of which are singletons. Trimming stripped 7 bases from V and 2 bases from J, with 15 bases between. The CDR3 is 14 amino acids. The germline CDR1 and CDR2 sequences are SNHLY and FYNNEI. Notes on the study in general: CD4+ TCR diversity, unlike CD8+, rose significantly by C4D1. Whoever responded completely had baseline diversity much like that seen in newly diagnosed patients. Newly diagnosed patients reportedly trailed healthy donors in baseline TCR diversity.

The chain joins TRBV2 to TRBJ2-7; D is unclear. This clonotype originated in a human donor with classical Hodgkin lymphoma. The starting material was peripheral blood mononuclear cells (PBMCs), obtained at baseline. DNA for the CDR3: TGTGCCAGCACCCCCACCGCGATCCCCTACGAGCAGTACTTC. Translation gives CASTPTAIPYEQYF. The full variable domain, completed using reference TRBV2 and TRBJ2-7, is EPEVTQTPSHQVTQMGQEVILRCVPISNHLYFYWYRQILGQKVEFLVSFYNNEISEKSEIFDDQFSVERPDGSNFTLKIRSTKLEDSAMYFCASTPTAIPYEQYFGPGTRLTVT.